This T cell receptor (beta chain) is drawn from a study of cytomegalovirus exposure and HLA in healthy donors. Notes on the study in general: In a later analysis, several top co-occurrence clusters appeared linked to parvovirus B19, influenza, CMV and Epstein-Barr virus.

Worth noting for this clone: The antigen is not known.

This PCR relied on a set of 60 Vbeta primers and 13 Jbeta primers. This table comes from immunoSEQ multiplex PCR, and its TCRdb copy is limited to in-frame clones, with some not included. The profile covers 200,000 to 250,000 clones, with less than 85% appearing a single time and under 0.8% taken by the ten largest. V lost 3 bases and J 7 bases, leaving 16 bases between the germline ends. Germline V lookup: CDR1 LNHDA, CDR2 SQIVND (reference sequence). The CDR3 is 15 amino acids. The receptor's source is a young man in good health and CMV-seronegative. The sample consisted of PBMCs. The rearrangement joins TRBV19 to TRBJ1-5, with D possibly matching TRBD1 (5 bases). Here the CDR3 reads CASSITQGVVQPQHF. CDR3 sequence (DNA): TGTGCCAGTAGTATCACTCAAGGGGTTGTCCAGCCCCAGCATTTT.